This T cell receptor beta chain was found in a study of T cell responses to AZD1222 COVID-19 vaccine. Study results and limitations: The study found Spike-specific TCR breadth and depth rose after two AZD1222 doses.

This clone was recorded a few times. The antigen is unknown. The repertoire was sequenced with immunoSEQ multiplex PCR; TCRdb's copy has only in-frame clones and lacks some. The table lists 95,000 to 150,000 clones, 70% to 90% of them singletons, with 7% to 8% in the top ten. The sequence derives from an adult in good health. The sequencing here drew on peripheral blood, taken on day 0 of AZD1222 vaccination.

In nucleotides, the CDR3 is TGTGCCAGCAGCGAGGGACAGGGTGGAAACACCATATATTTT. Translated: CASSEGQGGNTIYF. The J gene is TRBJ1-3, the V gene TRBV7-6; 9 nucleotides line up with TRBD1. Germline CDR1 is SGHVS and CDR2 is FNYEAQ. Trimming at V came to 5 bases and at J to 3 bases, leaving 2 bases not matched to a gene. The CDR3 extends over 14 amino acids. Based on the CDR3 plus reference TRBV7-6 and TRBJ1-3, the full variable domain is GAGVSQSPRYKVTKRGQDVALRCDPISGHVSLYWYRQALGQGPEFLTYFNYEAQQDKSGLPNDRFSAERPEGSISTLTIQRTEQRDSAMYRCASSEGQGGNTIYFGEGSWLTVV.